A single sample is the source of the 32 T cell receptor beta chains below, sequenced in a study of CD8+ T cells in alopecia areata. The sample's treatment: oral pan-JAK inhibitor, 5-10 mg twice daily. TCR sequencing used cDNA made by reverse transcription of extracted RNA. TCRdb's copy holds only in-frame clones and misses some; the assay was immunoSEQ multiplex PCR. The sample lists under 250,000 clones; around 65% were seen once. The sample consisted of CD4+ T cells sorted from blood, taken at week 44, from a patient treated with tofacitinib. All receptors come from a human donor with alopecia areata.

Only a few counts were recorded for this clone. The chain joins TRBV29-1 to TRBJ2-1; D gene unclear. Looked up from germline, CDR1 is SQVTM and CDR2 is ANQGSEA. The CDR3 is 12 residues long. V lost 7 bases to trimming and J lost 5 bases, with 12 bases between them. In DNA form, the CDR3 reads TGCAGCGGTAGCTGGGGAAACAATGAGCAGTTCTTC. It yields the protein CSGSWGNNEQFF.

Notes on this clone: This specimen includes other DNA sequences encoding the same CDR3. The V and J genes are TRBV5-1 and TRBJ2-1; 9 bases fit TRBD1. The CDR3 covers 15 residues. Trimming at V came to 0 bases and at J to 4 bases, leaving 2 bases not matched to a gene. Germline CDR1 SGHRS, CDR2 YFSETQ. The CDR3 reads CASSLEGQGYNEQFF. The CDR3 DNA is TGCGCCAGCAGCTTGGAGGGACAGGGATACAATGAGCAGTTCTTC. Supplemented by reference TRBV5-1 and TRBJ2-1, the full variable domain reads KAGVTQTPRYLIKTRGQQVTLSCSPISGHRSVSWYQQTPGQGLQFLFEYFSETQRNKGNFPGRFSGRQFSNSRSEMNVSTLELGDSALYLCASSLEGQGYNEQFFGPGTRLTVL.

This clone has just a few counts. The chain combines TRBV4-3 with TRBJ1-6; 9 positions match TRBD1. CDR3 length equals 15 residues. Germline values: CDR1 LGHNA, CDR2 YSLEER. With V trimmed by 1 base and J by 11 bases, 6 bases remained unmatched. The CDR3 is CASSQAPGQGTPLHF. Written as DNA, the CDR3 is TGCGCCAGCAGCCAAGCACCGGGACAGGGAACACCCCTCCACTTT.

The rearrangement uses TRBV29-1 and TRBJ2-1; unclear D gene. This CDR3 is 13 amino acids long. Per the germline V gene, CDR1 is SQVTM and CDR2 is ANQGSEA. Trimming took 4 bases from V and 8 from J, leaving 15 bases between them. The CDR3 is CSVGKVVLDEQFF. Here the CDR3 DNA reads TGCAGCGTTGGCAAGGTAGTTTTGGATGAGCAGTTCTTC.

The CDR3 DNA sequence: TGTGCCAGCAGATTCCGGGACACCTCCTCCTACGAGCAGTACTTC. Protein sequence: CASRFRDTSSYEQYF. The genes are TRBV2 and TRBJ2-7, with D perhaps TRBD1 (6 bases). Germline assignment: CDR1 SNHLY and CDR2 FYNNEI. Trimming pared 6 bases from V and 0 bases from J, leaving 15 bases between. The CDR3 extends over 15 amino acids.

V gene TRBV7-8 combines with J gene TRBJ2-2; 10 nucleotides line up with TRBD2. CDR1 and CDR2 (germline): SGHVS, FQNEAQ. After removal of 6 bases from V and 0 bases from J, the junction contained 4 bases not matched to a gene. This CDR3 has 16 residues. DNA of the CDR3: TGTGCCAGCAGACGTAGCGGGGGGACGAACACCGGGGAGCTGTTTTTT. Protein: CASRRSGGTNTGELFF.

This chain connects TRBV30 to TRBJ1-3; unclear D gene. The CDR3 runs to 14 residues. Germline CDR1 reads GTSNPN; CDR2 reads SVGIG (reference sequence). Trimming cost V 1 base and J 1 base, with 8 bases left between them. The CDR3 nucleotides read TGTGCCTGGAGTGGGGTTATATCTGGAAACACCATATATTTT. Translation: CAWSGVISGNTIYF.

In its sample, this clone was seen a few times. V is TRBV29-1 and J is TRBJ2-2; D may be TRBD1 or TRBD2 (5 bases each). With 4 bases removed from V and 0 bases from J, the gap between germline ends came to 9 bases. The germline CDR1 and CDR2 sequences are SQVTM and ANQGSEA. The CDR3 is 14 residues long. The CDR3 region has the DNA TGCAGCGTTGCGAGGGGAGCGAACACCGGGGAGCTGTTTTTT. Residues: CSVARGANTGELFF.

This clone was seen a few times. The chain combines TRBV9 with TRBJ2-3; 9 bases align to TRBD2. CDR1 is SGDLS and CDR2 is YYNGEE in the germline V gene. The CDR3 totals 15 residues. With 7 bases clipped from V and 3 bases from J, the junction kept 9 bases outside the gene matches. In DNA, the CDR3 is TGTGCCAGCCCCGTAGAGGGACTAGCAACAGATACGCAGTATTTT. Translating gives CASPVEGLATDTQYF.

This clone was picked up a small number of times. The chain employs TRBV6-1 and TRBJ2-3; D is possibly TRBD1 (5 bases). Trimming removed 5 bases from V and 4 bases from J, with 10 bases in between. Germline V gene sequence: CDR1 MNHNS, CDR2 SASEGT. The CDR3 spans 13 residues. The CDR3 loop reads CASSTQGADTQYF. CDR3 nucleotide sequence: TGTGCCAGCAGTACCCAGGGTGCAGATACGCAGTATTTT.

CDR3 sequence reads: CASTSGTFSSGAFF. In DNA, the CDR3 is TGTGCCAGCACCTCCGGGACATTTTCTTCGGGGGCTTTCTTT. V and J are TRBV28 and TRBJ1-1, with D possibly TRBD1 on 6 matching bases. The V end was cut by 7 bases, the J end by 11 bases, with 23 bases between. Germline lookup yields CDR1 MDHEN and CDR2 SYDVKM. This CDR3 has 14 residues. Looking up the rest from reference TRBV28 and TRBJ1-1 gives the full variable domain: DVKVTQSSRYLVKRTGEKVFLECVQDMDHENMFWYRQDPGLGLRLIYFSYDVKMKEKGDIPEGYSVSREKKERFSLILESASTNQTSMYLCASTSGTFSSGAFFGQGTRLTVV.

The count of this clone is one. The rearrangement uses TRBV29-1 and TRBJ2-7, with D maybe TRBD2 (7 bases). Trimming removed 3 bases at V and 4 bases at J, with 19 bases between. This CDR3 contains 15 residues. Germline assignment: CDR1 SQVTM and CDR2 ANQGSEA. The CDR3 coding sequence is TGCAGCGTTGAGGCACAGGGCGGGGGTACTTACGAGCAGTACTTC. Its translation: CSVEAQGGGTYEQYF.

CDR3 nucleotide sequence: TGTGCCAGCAGCAATGGGGGGCCGGGTGAGCAGTTCTTC. Translated: CASSNGGPGEQFF. The chain couples TRBV21-1 to TRBJ2-1. TRBV21-1 corresponds to a pseudogene. The length of the CDR3 is 13 residues.

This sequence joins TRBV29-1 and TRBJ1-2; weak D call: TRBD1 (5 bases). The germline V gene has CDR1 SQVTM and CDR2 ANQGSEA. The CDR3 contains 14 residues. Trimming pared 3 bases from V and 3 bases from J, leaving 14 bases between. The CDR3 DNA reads TGCAGCGTTGATGAGGGGACCTTGGACTATGGCTACACCTTC. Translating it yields CSVDEGTLDYGYTF. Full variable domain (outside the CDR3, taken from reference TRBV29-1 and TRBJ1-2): SAVISQKPSRDICQRGTSLTIQCQVDSQVTMMFWYRQQPGQSLTLIATANQGSEATYESGFVIDKFPISRPNLTFSTLTVSNMSPEDSSIYLCSVDEGTLDYGYTFGSGTRLTVV.

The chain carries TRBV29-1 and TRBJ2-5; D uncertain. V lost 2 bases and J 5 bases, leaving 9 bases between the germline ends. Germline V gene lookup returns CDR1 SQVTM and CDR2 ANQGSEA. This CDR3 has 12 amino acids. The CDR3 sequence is CSVETSGETQYF. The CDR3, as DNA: TGCAGCGTTGAAACCTCTGGGGAGACCCAGTACTTC.

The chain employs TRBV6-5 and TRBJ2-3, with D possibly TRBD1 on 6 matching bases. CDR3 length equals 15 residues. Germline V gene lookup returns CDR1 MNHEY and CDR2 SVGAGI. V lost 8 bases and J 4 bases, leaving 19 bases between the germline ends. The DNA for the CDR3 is TGTGCCAGCGGCCTAAGAAGCAGGGGCCCAGATACGCAGTATTTT. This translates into CASGLRSRGPDTQYF.

The DNA for the CDR3 is TGTGCCAGCAGTGAGATAACAGGGGGATCGGGAAAACTGTTTTTT. Protein sequence: CASSEITGGSGKLFF. The genes are TRBV25-1 and TRBJ1-4; 8 bases agree with TRBD1. Germline CDR1 MGHDK, CDR2 SYGVNS. V gave up 3 bases and J gave up 10 bases; unmatched junction bases: 10. This CDR3 has 15 residues.

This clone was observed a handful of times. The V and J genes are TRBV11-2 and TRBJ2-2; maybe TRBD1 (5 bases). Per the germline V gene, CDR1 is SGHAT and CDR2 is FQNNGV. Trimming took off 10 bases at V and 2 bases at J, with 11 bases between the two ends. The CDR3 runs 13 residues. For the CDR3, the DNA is TGTGCCACCTTCGACAGAAACACCGGGGAGCTGTTTTTT. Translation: CATFDRNTGELFF.

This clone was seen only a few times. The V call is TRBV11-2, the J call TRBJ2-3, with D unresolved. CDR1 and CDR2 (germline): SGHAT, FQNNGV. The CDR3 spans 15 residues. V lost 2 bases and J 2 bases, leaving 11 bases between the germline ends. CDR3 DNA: TGTGCCAGCAGCTTATTTTCGACGGCCACAGATACGCAGTATTTT. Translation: CASSLFSTATDTQYF.

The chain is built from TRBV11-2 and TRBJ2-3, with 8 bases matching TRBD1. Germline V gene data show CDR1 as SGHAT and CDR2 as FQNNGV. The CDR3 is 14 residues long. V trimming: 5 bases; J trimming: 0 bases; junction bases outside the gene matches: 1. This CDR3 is CASSGQGSTDTQYF. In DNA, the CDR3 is TGTGCCAGCAGCGGACAGGGAAGCACAGATACGCAGTATTTT.

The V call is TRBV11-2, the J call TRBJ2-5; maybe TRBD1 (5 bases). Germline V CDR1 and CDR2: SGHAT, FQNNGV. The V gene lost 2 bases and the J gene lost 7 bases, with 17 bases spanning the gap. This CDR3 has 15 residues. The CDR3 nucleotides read TGTGCCAGCAGCTTATTGCAGGGCTCGGCCGGGACCCAGTACTTC. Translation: CASSLLQGSAGTQYF.

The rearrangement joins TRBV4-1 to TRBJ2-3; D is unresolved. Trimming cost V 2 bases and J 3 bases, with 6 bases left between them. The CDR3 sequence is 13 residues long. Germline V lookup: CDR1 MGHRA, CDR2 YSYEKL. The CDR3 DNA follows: TGCGCCAGCAGCCAACAAGGGACAGATACGCAGTATTTT. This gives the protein CASSQQGTDTQYF.

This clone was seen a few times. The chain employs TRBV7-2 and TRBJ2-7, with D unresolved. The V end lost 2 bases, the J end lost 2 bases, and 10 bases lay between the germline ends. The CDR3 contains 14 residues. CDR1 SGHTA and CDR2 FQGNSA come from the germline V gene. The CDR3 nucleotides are TGTGCCAGCAGCTTACTAGGGTCCGCCTACGAGCAGTACTTC. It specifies CASSLLGSAYEQYF.

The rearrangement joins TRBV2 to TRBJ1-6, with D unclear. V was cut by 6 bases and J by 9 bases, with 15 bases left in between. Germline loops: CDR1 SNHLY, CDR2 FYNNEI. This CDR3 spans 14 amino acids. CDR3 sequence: CASRPDPSGSPLHF. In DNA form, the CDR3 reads TGTGCCAGCAGACCTGACCCTTCGGGTTCACCCCTCCACTTT.

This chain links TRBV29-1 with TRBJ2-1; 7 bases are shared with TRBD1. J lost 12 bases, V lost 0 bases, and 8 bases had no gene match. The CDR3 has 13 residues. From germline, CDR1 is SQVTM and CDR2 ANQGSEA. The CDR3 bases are TGCAGCGTTGAAGAACACCAGGGGACAGCGCAGTTCTTC. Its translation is CSVEEHQGTAQFF.

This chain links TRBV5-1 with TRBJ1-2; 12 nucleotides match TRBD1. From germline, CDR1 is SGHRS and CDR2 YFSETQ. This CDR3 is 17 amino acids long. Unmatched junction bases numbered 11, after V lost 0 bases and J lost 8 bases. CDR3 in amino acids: CASSLAPGTGGEGGYTF. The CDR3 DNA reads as TGCGCCAGCAGCTTGGCCCCCGGGACAGGGGGCGAAGGAGGCTACACCTTC.

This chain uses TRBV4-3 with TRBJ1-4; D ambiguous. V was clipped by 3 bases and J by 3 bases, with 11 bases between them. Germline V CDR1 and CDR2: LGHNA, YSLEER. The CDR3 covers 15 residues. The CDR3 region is CASSHGSTSNEKLFF. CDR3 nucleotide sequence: TGCGCCAGCAGCCACGGGTCTACCTCTAATGAAAAACTGTTTTTT.

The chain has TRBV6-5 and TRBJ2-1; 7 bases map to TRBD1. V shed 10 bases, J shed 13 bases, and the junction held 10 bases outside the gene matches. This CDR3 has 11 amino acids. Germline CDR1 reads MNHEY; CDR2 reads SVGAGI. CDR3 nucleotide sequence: TGTGCCACCAAACTCAGACAGGGACAGTTCTTC. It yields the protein CATKLRQGQFF.

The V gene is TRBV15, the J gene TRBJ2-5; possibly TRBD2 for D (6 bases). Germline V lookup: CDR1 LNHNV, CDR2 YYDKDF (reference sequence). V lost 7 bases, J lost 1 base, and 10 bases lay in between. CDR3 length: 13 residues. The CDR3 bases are TGTGCCACCAAGGAGGGGACCCAAGAGACCCAGTACTTC. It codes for CATKEGTQETQYF.

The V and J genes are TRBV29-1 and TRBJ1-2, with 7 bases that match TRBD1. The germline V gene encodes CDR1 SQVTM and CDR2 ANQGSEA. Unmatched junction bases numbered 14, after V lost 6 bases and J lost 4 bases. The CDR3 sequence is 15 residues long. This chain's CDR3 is CSVADPDRVPYGYTF. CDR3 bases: TGCAGCGTCGCCGACCCCGACAGGGTCCCCTATGGCTACACCTTC.

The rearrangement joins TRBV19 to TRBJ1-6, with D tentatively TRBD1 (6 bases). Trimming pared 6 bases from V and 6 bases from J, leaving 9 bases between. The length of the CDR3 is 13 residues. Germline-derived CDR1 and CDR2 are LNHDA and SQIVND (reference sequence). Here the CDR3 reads CASRPGANSPLHF. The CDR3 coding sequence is TGTGCCAGTAGACCGGGGGCTAATTCACCCCTCCACTTT.

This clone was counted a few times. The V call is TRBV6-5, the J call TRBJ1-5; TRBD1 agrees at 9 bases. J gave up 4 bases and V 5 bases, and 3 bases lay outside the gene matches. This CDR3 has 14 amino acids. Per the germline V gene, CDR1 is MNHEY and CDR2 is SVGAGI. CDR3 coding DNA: TGTGCCAGCAGTAGAGGACAGGGGAATCAGCCCCAGCATTTT. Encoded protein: CASSRGQGNQPQHF.